These 6 T cell receptor beta chains were sequenced from one sample in a study of B cell selection in AIRE deficiency. Conventional CD4 T cells were sorted as CD4+CD127+ cells. Sequencing was performed with immunoSEQ multiplex PCR; in TCRdb, only in-frame clones are kept and a portion is missing. The data contain some 25,000 clones, about 96% of them singletons. The sequenced sample was CD4+CD127+ conventional T cells sorted from PBMCs. The receptor source for this set is a human donor in good health.

A single count supports this clone. V is TRBV6-4 and J is TRBJ1-1, with 8 bases fitting TRBD1. The CDR3 consists of 15 residues. Germline V gene data show CDR1 as MRHNA and CDR2 as SNTAGT. The junction had 10 bases not matched to a gene; V was cut back by 6 bases and J by 4 bases. The CDR3: CASSQGTGLVTEAFF. The CDR3, as DNA: TGTGCCAGCAGCCAAGGGACAGGTCTGGTCACTGAAGCTTTCTTT.

The J gene is TRBJ2-7, the V gene TRBV11-2; possible D gene TRBD1, 5 bases. CDR1 SGHAT and CDR2 FQNNGV come from the germline V gene. With 1 base removed from V and 1 base from J, the gap between germline ends came to 5 bases. This CDR3 spans 13 amino acids. CDR3 loop: CASSLAGSYEQYF. In DNA, the CDR3 is TGTGCCAGCAGCTTAGCAGGGTCCTACGAGCAGTACTTC.

V usage is TRBV29-1 and J usage is TRBJ2-7, with 9 positions matching TRBD1. This CDR3 has 15 residues. The germline V gene encodes CDR1 SQVTM and CDR2 ANQGSEA. V gave up 4 bases and J gave up 1 base; unmatched junction bases: 8. The DNA for the CDR3 is TGCAGCGTTGTGCCGGGGACAGGGATATCCTACGAGCAGTACTTC. Its translation is CSVVPGTGISYEQYF.

This rearrangement joins TRBV7-9 to TRBJ2-7, with unresolved D. The CDR3 covers 12 residues. V was clipped by 3 bases and J by 0 bases, with 3 bases between them. Germline lookup yields CDR1 SEHNR and CDR2 FQNEAQ (reference sequence). CDR3 region: CASSLSSYEQYF. DNA of the CDR3: TGTGCCAGCAGCTTGAGCTCCTACGAGCAGTACTTC.

The chain is built from TRBV7-2 and TRBJ1-2; D not certain. Trimming removed 1 base from V and 2 bases from J, with 5 bases in between. The CDR3 sequence is 13 residues long. Germline V gene sequence: CDR1 SGHTA, CDR2 FQGNSA. The CDR3: CASSLGGNYGYTF. The CDR3 nucleotides are TGTGCCAGCAGCTTAGGAGGGAACTATGGCTACACCTTC.

This chain joins TRBV27 and TRBJ2-3; 7 nucleotides match TRBD1. After removal of 7 bases from V and 3 bases from J, the junction contained 7 bases not matched to a gene. The length of the CDR3 is 14 residues. Germline CDR1 is MNHEY and CDR2 is SMNVEV (reference sequence). The CDR3 loop is CASTKTGKTDTQYF. CDR3 DNA sequence: TGTGCCAGCACTAAGACAGGGAAGACAGATACGCAGTATTTT.